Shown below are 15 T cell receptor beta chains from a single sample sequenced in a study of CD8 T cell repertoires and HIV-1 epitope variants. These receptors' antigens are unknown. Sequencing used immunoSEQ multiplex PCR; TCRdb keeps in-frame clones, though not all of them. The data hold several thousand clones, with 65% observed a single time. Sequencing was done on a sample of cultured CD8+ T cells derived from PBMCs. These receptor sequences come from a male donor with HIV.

The CDR3 nucleotides are TGTGCCAGCAGTGAAGCGGGAGGGCAATACAATGAGCAGTTCTTC. Protein sequence: CASSEAGGQYNEQFF. The rearrangement links TRBV2 to TRBJ2-1; 7 nucleotides agree with TRBD2. The CDR3 totals 15 residues. Germline V lookup: CDR1 SNHLY, CDR2 FYNNEI. The J segment lost 4 bases and the V segment lost 0 bases, leaving 3 bases of the junction unmatched.

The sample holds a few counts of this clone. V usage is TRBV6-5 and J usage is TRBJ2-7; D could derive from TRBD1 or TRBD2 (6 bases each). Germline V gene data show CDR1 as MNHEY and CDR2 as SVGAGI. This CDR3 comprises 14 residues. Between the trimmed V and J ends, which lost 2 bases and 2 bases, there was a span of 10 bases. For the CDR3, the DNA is TGTGCCAGCAGTTACAGGGGGGCACCCTACGAGCAGTACTTC. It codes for CASSYRGAPYEQYF.

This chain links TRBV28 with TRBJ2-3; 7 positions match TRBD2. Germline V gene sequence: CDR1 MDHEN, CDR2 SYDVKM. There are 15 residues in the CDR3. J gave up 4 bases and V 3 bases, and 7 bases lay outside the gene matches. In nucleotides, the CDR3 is TGTGCCAGCAGTTTGGGGGGGGTATTTGCAGATACGCAGTATTTT. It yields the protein CASSLGGVFADTQYF.

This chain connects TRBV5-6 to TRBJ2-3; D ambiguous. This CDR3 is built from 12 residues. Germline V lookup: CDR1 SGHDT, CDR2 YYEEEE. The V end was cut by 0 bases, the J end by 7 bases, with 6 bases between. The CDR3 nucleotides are TGTGCCAGCAGCTTGGTTGGGAATACGCAGTATTTT. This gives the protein CASSLVGNTQYF.

The CDR3: CATGGASGYEQYF. The CDR3 DNA is TGTGCCACCGGAGGCGCTAGCGGTTACGAGCAGTACTTC. This chain connects TRBV25-1 to TRBJ2-7, with 7 positions matching TRBD2. This CDR3 has 13 residues. The J segment lost 4 bases and the V segment lost 10 bases, leaving 10 bases of the junction unmatched. Germline V gives CDR1 MGHDK, CDR2 SYGVNS.

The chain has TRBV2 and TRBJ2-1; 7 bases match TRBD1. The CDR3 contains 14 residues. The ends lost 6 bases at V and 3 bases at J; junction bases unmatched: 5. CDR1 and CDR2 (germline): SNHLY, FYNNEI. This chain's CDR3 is CASRLTGDYNEQFF. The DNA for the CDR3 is TGTGCCAGCAGACTAACAGGGGACTACAATGAGCAGTTCTTC.

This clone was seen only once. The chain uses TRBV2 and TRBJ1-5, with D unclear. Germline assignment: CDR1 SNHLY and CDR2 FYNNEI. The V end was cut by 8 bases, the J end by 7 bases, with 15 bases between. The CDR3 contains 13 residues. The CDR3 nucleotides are TGTGCCAGCCGATACGAGGGCGAACAGCCCCAGCATTTT. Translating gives CASRYEGEQPQHF. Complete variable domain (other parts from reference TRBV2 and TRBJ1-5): EPEVTQTPSHQVTQMGQEVILRCVPISNHLYFYWYRQILGQKVEFLVSFYNNEISEKSEIFDDQFSVERPDGSNFTLKIRSTKLEDSAMYFCASRYEGEQPQHFGDGTRLSIL.

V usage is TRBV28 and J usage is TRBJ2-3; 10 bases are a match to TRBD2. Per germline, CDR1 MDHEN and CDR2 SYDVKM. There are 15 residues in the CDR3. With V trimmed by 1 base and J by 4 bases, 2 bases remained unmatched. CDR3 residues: CASSLSSGGSDTQYF. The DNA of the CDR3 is TGTGCCAGCAGTTTATCTAGCGGGGGATCAGATACGCAGTATTTT.

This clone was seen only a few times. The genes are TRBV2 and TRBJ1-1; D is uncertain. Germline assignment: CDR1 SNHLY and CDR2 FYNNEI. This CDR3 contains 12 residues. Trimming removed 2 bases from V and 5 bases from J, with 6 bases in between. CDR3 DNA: TGTGCCAGCAGTGAATGGGGAACTGAAGCTTTCTTT. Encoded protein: CASSEWGTEAFF.

CDR3 in amino acids: CASSRTGPNTEAFF. DNA for the CDR3: TGTGCCAGCAGTCGGACAGGGCCCAACACTGAAGCTTTCTTT. V and J are TRBV6-5 and TRBJ1-1, with 8 nucleotides matching TRBD1. The CDR3 has 14 amino acids. The V gene's germline CDR1 is MNHEY and CDR2 SVGAGI. V lost 5 bases and J lost 2; bases outside the gene matches: 4.

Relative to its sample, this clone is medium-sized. CDR3 in amino acids: CASSYGGRGYDEQFF. In nucleotides, the CDR3 is TGTGCCAGCAGTTACGGGGGCAGGGGTTATGATGAGCAGTTCTTC. The chain recombines TRBV6-5 with TRBJ2-1, with D possibly TRBD1 on 6 matching bases. Germline V CDR1 and CDR2: MNHEY, SVGAGI. The V end was cut by 2 bases, the J end by 8 bases, with 16 bases between. CDR3 length: 15 residues.

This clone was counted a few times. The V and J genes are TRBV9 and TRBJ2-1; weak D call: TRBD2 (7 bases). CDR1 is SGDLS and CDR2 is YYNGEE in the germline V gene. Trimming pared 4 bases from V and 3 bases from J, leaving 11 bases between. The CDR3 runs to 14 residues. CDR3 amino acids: CASSTGGLYNEQFF. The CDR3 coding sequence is TGTGCCAGCAGCACGGGGGGCCTCTACAATGAGCAGTTCTTC.

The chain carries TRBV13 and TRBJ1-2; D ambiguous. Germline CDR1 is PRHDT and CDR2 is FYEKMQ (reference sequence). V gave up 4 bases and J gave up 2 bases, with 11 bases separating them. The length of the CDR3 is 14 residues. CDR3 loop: CASSSDARNYGYTF. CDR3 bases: TGTGCCAGCAGCTCGGACGCGAGAAACTATGGCTACACCTTC.

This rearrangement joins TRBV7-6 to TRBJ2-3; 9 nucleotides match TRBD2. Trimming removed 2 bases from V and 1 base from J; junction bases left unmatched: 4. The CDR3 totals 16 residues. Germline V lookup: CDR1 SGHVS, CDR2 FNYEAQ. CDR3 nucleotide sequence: TGTGCCAGCAGCTTAAATTTAGCGGGAGGCACAGATACGCAGTATTTT. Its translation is CASSLNLAGGTDTQYF.

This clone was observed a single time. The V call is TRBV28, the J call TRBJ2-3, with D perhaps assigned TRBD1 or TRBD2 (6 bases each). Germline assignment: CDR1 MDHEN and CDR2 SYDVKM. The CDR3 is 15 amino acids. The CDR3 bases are TGTGCTTTGAGTGGGGGGCCTGCCAGCACAGATACGCAGTATTTT. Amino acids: CALSGGPASTDTQYF.